This TCR beta chain came from a study of T cells in localized non-small cell lung cancer. The data were produced by immunoSEQ multiplex PCR, yet TCRdb's version contains in-frame clones alone and is incomplete. The sample records approximately 72,000 clones, 70% to 90% being singletons. As for this clone: Its matching antigen is unknown.

General study points: Uninvolved adjacent lung showed the highest T cell clonality, exceeding tumor. Of the top 100 tumor clones, median roughly 53 were in adjacent lung, 25 to 35 among its top 100.

The origin of this receptor is a female donor older than 55 with stage I lung adenocarcinoma. The sample in question was peripheral blood, obtained before any cancer treatment.

The CDR3 loop reads CSVEGRAQETQYF. The CDR3 DNA follows: TGCAGCGTTGAAGGCAGGGCTCAAGAGACCCAGTACTTC. The rearrangement uses TRBV29-1 and TRBJ2-5, with D possibly being TRBD1 (5 bases). The ends were cut back, 1 base at V and 2 bases at J, with 8 bases in the middle. In germline, CDR1 is SQVTM, CDR2 ANQGSEA. The CDR3 loop spans 13 amino acids. Using reference TRBV29-1 and TRBJ2-5 for the parts outside the CDR3, the full variable domain is SAVISQKPSRDICQRGTSLTIQCQVDSQVTMMFWYRQQPGQSLTLIATANQGSEATYESGFVIDKFPISRPNLTFSTLTVSNMSPEDSSIYLCSVEGRAQETQYFGPGTRLLVL.